What follows are 27 T cell receptor beta chains derived from one specimen sequenced in a study of cytomegalovirus exposure and HLA in healthy donors. This PCR relied on a set of 60 Vbeta primers and 13 Jbeta primers. The data were produced by immunoSEQ multiplex PCR, yet TCRdb's version contains in-frame clones alone and is incomplete. Of approximately 68,000 clones in the sample, roughly 75% were seen once. The sequencing sample was made of PBMCs. The receptors come from a woman aged 25 to 39 in good health and CMV-seropositive.

The genes are TRBV5-6 and TRBJ1-2; tentatively, D is TRBD1 (5 bases). Between the trimmed V and J ends, which lost 1 base and 8 bases, there was a span of 12 bases. The CDR3 totals 13 residues. Germline CDR1 and CDR2: SGHDT and YYEEEE. This chain's CDR3 is CASSLIQGGGYTF. DNA of the CDR3: TGTGCCAGCAGCTTGATCCAGGGCGGCGGCTACACCTTC.

This chain connects TRBV19 to TRBJ2-5, with 14 bases lining up with TRBD2. Per germline, CDR1 LNHDA and CDR2 SQIVND (reference sequence). This CDR3 is 16 amino acids long. After removal of 5 bases from V and 5 bases from J, the junction contained 7 bases not matched to a gene. The CDR3 DNA reads TGTGCCAGTAGTCCCGGGACTAGCGGGAGTCGGGAGACCCAGTACTTC. Amino acids: CASSPGTSGSRETQYF.

This clone appeared a few times. This chain connects TRBV10-2 to TRBJ1-1; D is perhaps TRBD1 (6 bases). V lost 2 bases to trimming and J lost 5 bases, with 15 bases between them. The CDR3 loop spans 15 amino acids. CDR1 and CDR2 from the germline V gene are WSHSY and SAAADI. DNA of the CDR3: TGCGCCAGCAGTGAGGAAAGGGGGAAGGGGACTGAAGCTTTCTTT. This sequence encodes CASSEERGKGTEAFF.

The chain is built from TRBV15 and TRBJ2-5; 9 bases line up with TRBD2. The CDR3 has 16 amino acids. V lost 5 bases and J lost 4; bases outside the gene matches: 11. Germline CDR1 LNHNV, CDR2 YYDKDF (reference sequence). The CDR3 spells CATSLLGSSGRETQYF. The CDR3 bases are TGTGCCACCAGCTTGTTGGGGAGTAGCGGGAGAGAGACCCAGTACTTC.

V is TRBV11-2 and J is TRBJ2-1, with TRBD1 matching 7 bases. Germline CDR1 reads SGHAT; CDR2 reads FQNNGV. CDR3 size: 14 residues. Trimming cost V 2 bases and J 6 bases; bases outside gene matches: 4. The CDR3 spells CASSLRPGGNEQFF. The CDR3 DNA follows: TGTGCCAGCAGCTTACGTCCAGGGGGCAATGAGCAGTTCTTC.

In its sample, this clone was seen a few times. The V gene is TRBV4-2, the J gene TRBJ2-2; tentatively, D is TRBD2 (6 bases). The ends were cut back, 0 bases at V and 5 bases at J, with 13 bases in the middle. Germline assignment: CDR1 LGHNA and CDR2 YNFKEQ. CDR3 size: 16 residues. The CDR3 region has the DNA TGTGCCAGCAGCCAAGACGGTTGGGGGGTGACCGGGGAGCTGTTTTTT. Its translation is CASSQDGWGVTGELFF.

The chain couples TRBV2 to TRBJ2-7; perhaps TRBD1 as D (6 bases). The V gene lost 6 bases and the J gene lost 3 bases, with 12 bases spanning the gap. The germline gives CDR1 SNHLY, CDR2 FYNNEI. The CDR3 loop spans 13 amino acids. The CDR3 loop is CASRDRDIYEQYF. Here the CDR3 DNA reads TGTGCCAGCAGGGACCGGGACATCTACGAGCAGTACTTC.

This clone was seen a few times. The chain recombines TRBV5-6 with TRBJ1-5, with D uncertain. The CDR3 extends over 13 amino acids. V lost 3 bases, J lost 4 bases, and 8 bases lay in between. Germline V gives CDR1 SGHDT, CDR2 YYEEEE. The CDR3 coding sequence is TGTGCCAGCAGCTGGGGAGTTAATCAGCCCCAGCATTTT. Its protein product is CASSWGVNQPQHF.

This clone appeared once. CDR3 residues: CAISEGRAGGQETQYF. As DNA, the CDR3 is TGTGCCATCAGTGAGGGGAGAGCGGGAGGCCAAGAGACCCAGTACTTC. The rearrangement links TRBV10-3 to TRBJ2-5, with 9 positions matching TRBD2. J gave up 1 base and V 2 bases, and 5 bases lay outside the gene matches. The CDR3 is 16 residues long. The germline CDR1 and CDR2 sequences are ENHRY and SYGVKD.

This clone was counted only a few times. J is TRBJ1-5 and V is TRBV28, with TRBD1 matching over 8 bases. The CDR3 is 15 amino acids. V lost 6 bases, J lost 2 bases, and 6 bases stayed unmatched. The germline gives CDR1 MDHEN, CDR2 SYDVKM. CDR3 nucleotide sequence: TGTGCCAGCAGCTCGTTGACAGGGGGCAATCAGCCCCAGCATTTT. Translating it yields CASSSLTGGNQPQHF.

The chain is built from TRBV30 and TRBJ1-2; 11 bases map to TRBD1. V trimming: 1 base; J trimming: 3 bases; junction bases outside the gene matches: 1. This CDR3 has 14 amino acids. Germline CDR1 GTSNPN, CDR2 SVGIG (reference sequence). In DNA form, the CDR3 reads TGTGCCTGGAGTGGGGACAGGGGGGACTATGGCTACACCTTC. Its protein product is CAWSGDRGDYGYTF.

This chain connects TRBV21-1 to TRBJ1-2; the table calls TRBD1, which could not be checked here. TRBV21-1 is termed a pseudogene. The CDR3 spans 14 residues. The CDR3 is CASTPAQGSYGYTF. In DNA, the CDR3 is TGTGCCAGCACCCCGGCACAGGGCAGCTATGGCTACACCTTC.

On this clone: Other nucleotide sequences from this sample produce the same CDR3. J is TRBJ1-5 and V is TRBV10-3; 8 bases fit TRBD1. V lost 2 bases, J lost 1 base, and 1 base stayed unmatched. The CDR3 extends over 15 amino acids. Germline-derived CDR1 and CDR2 are ENHRY and SYGVKD. The CDR3 coding sequence is TGTGCCATCAGTGAGGGACAGGGAAGCAATCAGCCCCAGCATTTT. This translates into CAISEGQGSNQPQHF.

The rearrangement joins TRBV11-2 to TRBJ2-1; 7 bases are a match to TRBD1. Trimming at V came to 4 bases and at J to 4 bases, leaving 7 bases not matched to a gene. Germline-derived CDR1 and CDR2 are SGHAT and FQNNGV. CDR3 length: 15 amino acids. The chain's CDR3 is CASSYNTGAYNEQFF. DNA for the CDR3: TGTGCCAGCAGCTATAACACAGGGGCGTACAATGAGCAGTTCTTC.

The J gene is TRBJ2-5, the V gene TRBV7-9, with 12 bases that match TRBD1. J lost 13 bases, V lost 5 bases, and 2 bases had no gene match. CDR3 length: 11 amino acids. From germline, CDR1 is SEHNR and CDR2 FQNEAQ (reference sequence). As DNA, the CDR3 is TGTGCCAGCAGCAGGGACAGGGGGCTGTACTTC. It is translated as CASSRDRGLYF.

The chain uses TRBV7-9 and TRBJ2-1; no clear D gene. This CDR3 comprises 12 residues. The germline CDR1 and CDR2 sequences are SEHNR and FQNEAQ (reference sequence). V gave up 7 bases and J gave up 7 bases, with 11 bases separating them. The CDR3 is CASTVGRNEQFF. The DNA of the CDR3 is TGTGCCAGCACCGTCGGTCGGAATGAGCAGTTCTTC.

The rearrangement links TRBV7-9 to TRBJ1-1, with a possible D match to TRBD1 (6 bases). This CDR3 is built from 15 residues. Trimming cost V 5 bases and J 3 bases, with 16 bases left between them. Per germline, CDR1 SEHNR and CDR2 FQNEAQ (reference sequence). The CDR3 DNA reads TGTGCCAGCAGCCCTCGAAGGGGGGGGGACACTGAAGCTTTCTTT. Amino acid sequence: CASSPRRGGDTEAFF.

The genes are TRBV28 and TRBJ1-5; D not certain. Trimming left V 4 bases short and J 6 bases short, with 19 bases between. Germline CDR1 reads MDHEN; CDR2 reads SYDVKM. The CDR3 covers 16 residues. The CDR3 spells CASSSLAPLSTQPQHF. The DNA for the CDR3 is TGTGCCAGCAGTTCCCTCGCCCCACTATCGACTCAGCCCCAGCATTTT.

The rearrangement joins TRBV2 to TRBJ2-1, with 8 bases matching TRBD1. This CDR3 is built from 13 residues. Per germline, CDR1 SNHLY and CDR2 FYNNEI. V trimming: 5 bases; J trimming: 6 bases; junction bases outside the gene matches: 3. CDR3 nucleotide sequence: TGTGCCAGCAGTCCACAGGGGGGCAATGAGCAGTTCTTC. This gives the protein CASSPQGGNEQFF. Together with reference TRBV2 and TRBJ2-1, the CDR3 gives the full variable domain: EPEVTQTPSHQVTQMGQEVILRCVPISNHLYFYWYRQILGQKVEFLVSFYNNEISEKSEIFDDQFSVERPDGSNFTLKIRSTKLEDSAMYFCASSPQGGNEQFFGPGTRLTVL.

The chain couples TRBV10-3 to TRBJ2-4; D might be TRBD1 (5 bases). CDR1 ENHRY and CDR2 SYGVKD come from the germline V gene. The CDR3 runs 16 residues. The germline V and J ends were trimmed by 7 bases and 0 bases, with 16 bases remaining between them. The CDR3 DNA sequence: TGTGCCATCAATAACGACAGCTTACTAGCCAAAAACATTCAGTACTTC. Protein product: CAINNDSLLAKNIQYF.

The chain couples TRBV12-5 to TRBJ2-2; TRBD2 matches at 8 bases. The trim removed 5 bases at V and 6 bases at J, leaving 8 bases unmatched. The CDR3 sequence is 15 residues long. The V gene's germline CDR1 is LGHNT and CDR2 FRNRAP. The CDR3 coding sequence is TGTGCTAGTGGTACCCTAGCGGGTGGGGCCGGGGAGCTGTTTTTT. Translation: CASGTLAGGAGELFF.

The chain recombines TRBV6-6 with TRBJ2-7; TRBD1 matches at 8 bases. The CDR3 length is 15 residues. Germline loops: CDR1 MNHNY, CDR2 SVGAGI (reference sequence). The ends lost 2 bases at V and 4 bases at J; junction bases unmatched: 7. The CDR3 loop is CASSYTQGAAYEQYF. The CDR3 DNA is TGTGCCAGCAGTTACACCCAGGGGGCGGCGTACGAGCAGTACTTC.

The V gene is TRBV28, the J gene TRBJ1-1; D call uncertain. V lost 2 bases, J lost 1 base, and 8 bases lay in between. The CDR3 runs to 14 residues. Germline CDR1 is MDHEN and CDR2 is SYDVKM. CDR3 loop: CASSLVTANTEAFF. As DNA, the CDR3 is TGTGCCAGCAGTTTAGTCACAGCGAACACTGAAGCTTTCTTT.

The V call is TRBV6-5, the J call TRBJ1-6; TRBD1 matches at 7 bases. The CDR3 contains 14 residues. Germline CDR1 reads MNHEY; CDR2 reads SVGAGI. With 5 bases clipped from V and 7 bases from J, the junction kept 5 bases outside the gene matches. The CDR3, as DNA: TGTGCCAGCAGTCGACAGGGCGTAAATTCACCCCTCCACTTT. It specifies CASSRQGVNSPLHF.

The V gene is TRBV27, the J gene TRBJ2-5; TRBD2 agrees at 11 bases. This CDR3 has 17 amino acids. V gave up 3 bases and J gave up 4 bases; unmatched junction bases: 10. From germline, CDR1 is MNHEY and CDR2 SMNVEV (reference sequence). CDR3 in amino acids: CASSLGRLAGFRETQYF. CDR3 sequence (DNA): TGTGCCAGCAGTTTGGGGAGACTAGCGGGATTTAGAGAGACCCAGTACTTC.

The gene calls are TRBV13 and TRBJ2-7; 10 bases fit TRBD2. This CDR3 has 15 residues. CDR1 is PRHDT, CDR2 FYEKMQ, per germline (reference sequence). V lost 3 bases, J lost 2 bases, and 4 bases stayed unmatched. CDR3 bases: TGTGCCAGCAGCTTTCGGACTAGCGGACCCTACGAGCAGTACTTC. Translated: CASSFRTSGPYEQYF.

The J gene is TRBJ1-6, the V gene TRBV6-1; D unresolved. CDR3 length: 13 residues. Germline CDR1 MNHNS, CDR2 SASEGT. V lost 6 bases, J lost 7 bases, and 10 bases lay in between. Written as DNA, the CDR3 is TGTGCCAGCAGGCAACTCCTGAATTCACCCCTCCACTTT. It is translated as CASRQLLNSPLHF.